Listed here are 29 T cell receptor beta chains from one sample, sequenced in a study of cytomegalovirus exposure and HLA in healthy donors (dated by TCRdb to about 2017). To prepare the library, the immunoSEQ multiplex PCR assay was applied. A mixture of 60 forward primers for TCR Vbeta segments and 13 reverse primers for TCR Jbeta segments was used in the multiplex PCR. As stored in TCRdb, this immuneACCESS dataset retains in-frame rearrangements with V and J assigned. A fraction of the clones does not appear; measured against another copy, unresolved V genes explain less than half of the discrepancy, and the remainder lacks a known reason. The sample contains 100,000 to 150,000 clones, approximately 84% of them found a single time. The leading ten clones occupy roughly 4% of the sample. Sample: PBMCs. The source is a man between 18 and 35 years old in good health and CMV-seropositive.

The chain joins TRBV6-6 to TRBJ1-2, with 8 bases fitting TRBD1. After removal of 4 bases from V and 6 bases from J, the junction contained 13 bases not matched to a gene. The CDR3 runs to 16 residues. In germline, CDR1 is MNHNY, CDR2 SVGAGI (reference sequence). As DNA, the CDR3 is TGTGCCAGCAGTTCGCCCCGATCAGGGGGCGCAAATGGCTACACCTTC. It yields the protein CASSSPRSGGANGYTF.

This chain links TRBV30 with TRBJ2-5; D is ambiguous. The CDR3 length is 14 residues. Per germline, CDR1 GTSNPN and CDR2 SVGIG (reference sequence). The germline V and J ends were trimmed by 0 bases and 2 bases, with 10 bases remaining between them. DNA for the CDR3: TGTGCCTGGAGTGTCTCACTATTACAAGAGACCCAGTACTTC. Translated, it gives CAWSVSLLQETQYF.

This chain uses TRBV30 with TRBJ1-1, with unresolved D. V was clipped by 0 bases and J by 2 bases, with 4 bases between them. The CDR3 runs 12 residues. Looked up from germline, CDR1 is GTSNPN and CDR2 is SVGIG (reference sequence). The CDR3 here is CAWSVLNTEAFF. The DNA for the CDR3 is TGTGCCTGGAGTGTATTAAACACTGAAGCTTTCTTT.

The chain recombines TRBV4-3 with TRBJ2-2, with TRBD2 identical over 11 bases. CDR1 and CDR2 from the germline V gene are LGHNA and YSLEER. This CDR3 is built from 17 residues. Trimming removed 1 base from V and 5 bases from J; junction bases left unmatched: 6. CDR3 sequence reads: CASSQVGTSGNTGELFF. In nucleotides, the CDR3 is TGCGCCAGCAGCCAAGTCGGGACTAGCGGAAATACCGGGGAGCTGTTTTTT.

The chain links TRBV10-3 to TRBJ1-2; 8 positions match TRBD1. V trimming: 6 bases; J trimming: 5 bases; junction bases outside the gene matches: 2. CDR1 is ENHRY, CDR2 SYGVKD, per germline. This CDR3 is built from 12 residues. The CDR3 sequence is CAISTGGYGYTF. In DNA form, the CDR3 reads TGTGCCATCAGCACAGGGGGATATGGCTACACCTTC.

With respect to this clone: Lacking the conserved final phenylalanine or tryptophan, this CDR3 likely reflects a read error. The limits of the CDR3 on the DNA are not certain, so only TCRdb's listed CDR3 is given. V is TRBV7-9 and J is TRBJ1-1; the D call in the table, TRBD1, was not verified against the DNA. The CDR3 sequence runs 12 residues, both termini included. The germline CDR1 and CDR2 sequences are SEHNR and FQNEAQ (reference sequence). CDR3: CASSLIESTGRI.

This chain connects TRBV11-2 to TRBJ2-7, with D uncertain. Trimming took off 2 bases at V and 12 bases at J, with 11 bases between the two ends. Germline-derived CDR1 and CDR2 are SGHAT and FQNNGV. The CDR3 spans 11 residues. CDR3 nucleotide sequence: TGTGCCAGCAGCTTATTGGGCCCACGGTACTTC. Translation gives CASSLLGPRYF.

This clone was found a few times. The chain uses TRBV6-5 and TRBJ2-3; D unresolved. CDR3 size: 14 residues. V lost 8 bases and J 0 bases, leaving 12 bases between the germline ends. Germline V gene lookup returns CDR1 MNHEY and CDR2 SVGAGI. The CDR3 loop is CASGAGSSTDTQYF. CDR3 nucleotide sequence: TGTGCCAGCGGAGCCGGATCAAGCACAGATACGCAGTATTTT.

V gene TRBV6-1 combines with J gene TRBJ1-6, with 9 bases lining up with TRBD1. The CDR3 covers 14 residues. Germline CDR1 and CDR2: MNHNS and SASEGT. After removal of 2 bases from V and 10 bases from J, the junction contained 3 bases not matched to a gene. CDR3 sequence: CASSETGGRSPLHF. Written as DNA, the CDR3 is TGTGCCAGCAGTGAAACAGGGGGCAGATCACCCCTCCACTTT.

The rearrangement joins TRBV7-2 to TRBJ2-7, with 7 bases identical to TRBD1. The CDR3 has 18 amino acids. Germline values: CDR1 SGHTA, CDR2 FQGNSA. Trimming at V came to 1 base and at J to 2 bases, leaving 14 bases not matched to a gene. The CDR3 here is CASSLGVRQGTIPYEQYF. The CDR3 coding sequence is TGTGCCAGCAGCTTAGGTGTCCGACAGGGCACCATTCCCTACGAGCAGTACTTC.

The chain has TRBV5-6 and TRBJ2-5; 7 bases line up with TRBD2. Trimming took 0 bases from V and 5 from J; bases not matched to a gene: 1. The CDR3 is 13 residues long. Germline CDR1 SGHDT, CDR2 YYEEEE. DNA for the CDR3: TGTGCCAGCAGCTTGGGAGCGGGGGAGACCCAGTACTTC. Its protein is CASSLGAGETQYF.

V is TRBV18 and J is TRBJ1-1, with 9 bases matching TRBD1. V trimming: 6 bases; J trimming: 1 base; junction bases outside the gene matches: 0. Germline-derived CDR1 and CDR2 are KGHSH and LQKENI. The CDR3 is 13 amino acids. The CDR3, as DNA: TGTGCCAGCTCGACAGGGGGGAACACTGAAGCTTTCTTT. This sequence encodes CASSTGGNTEAFF.

The chain is built from TRBV6-4 and TRBJ2-2, with D maybe TRBD1 (5 bases). Per the germline V gene, CDR1 is MRHNA and CDR2 is SNTAGT. Trimming cost V 7 bases and J 1 base, with 10 bases left between them. The CDR3 has 14 residues. This chain's CDR3 is CASKTDRNTGELFF. CDR3 DNA: TGTGCCAGCAAGACCGACAGGAACACCGGGGAGCTGTTTTTT.

About this clone: At the DNA level, this CDR3 is encoded by other sequences in the same sample as well. This sequence joins TRBV6-1 and TRBJ1-6; 9 positions match TRBD1. Germline CDR1 MNHNS, CDR2 SASEGT. With V trimmed by 6 bases and J by 7 bases, 1 base remained unmatched. This CDR3 region has 13 residues. CDR3 loop: CASSGQGNSPLHF. CDR3 coding DNA: TGTGCCAGCAGCGGACAGGGGAATTCACCCCTCCACTTT.

The CDR3 loop reads CASKNRVCGYTF. The CDR3 bases are TGTGCCAGCAAAAACAGGGTATGTGGCTACACCTTC. This chain uses TRBV14 with TRBJ1-2; the D gene is possibly TRBD1 (6 bases). CDR1 SGHDN and CDR2 FVKESK come from the germline V gene. The CDR3 is 12 residues long. V was trimmed by 7 bases and J by 7 bases, leaving 13 bases between them. Combining the CDR3 with reference TRBV14 and TRBJ1-2 gives the whole variable domain EAGVTQFPSHSVIEKGQTVTLRCDPISGHDNLYWYRRVMGKEIKFLLHFVKESKQDESGMPNNRFLAERTGGTYSTLKVQPAELEDSGVYFCASKNRVCGYTFGSGTRLTVV.

The chain recombines TRBV30 with TRBJ2-7, with D perhaps matching TRBD1 (6 bases). Trimming removed 0 bases at V and 1 base at J, with 10 bases between. Germline V gene lookup returns CDR1 GTSNPN and CDR2 SVGIG (reference sequence). The CDR3 contains 14 residues. CDR3 sequence (DNA): TGTGCCTGGAGTGTAGGGGGTTGGTCCTACGAGCAGTACTTC. Protein: CAWSVGGWSYEQYF.

The J gene is TRBJ2-7, the V gene TRBV5-4; 8 bases match TRBD1. Germline lookup yields CDR1 SGHNT and CDR2 YYREEE (reference sequence). CDR3 length: 14 residues. V shed 4 bases, J shed 5 bases, and the junction held 8 bases outside the gene matches. The chain's CDR3 is CASSRGQGSDEQYF. The DNA for the CDR3 is TGTGCCAGCAGCCGAGGACAGGGATCGGACGAGCAGTACTTC.

The chain employs TRBV19 and TRBJ1-1; 8 bases agree with TRBD1. V trimming: 5 bases; J trimming: 8 bases; junction bases outside the gene matches: 4. The length of the CDR3 is 12 residues. Germline CDR1 is LNHDA and CDR2 is SQIVND (reference sequence). The CDR3 sequence is CASSPRQGEAFF. For the CDR3, the DNA is TGTGCCAGTAGTCCGCGACAGGGGGAAGCTTTCTTT. Full variable domain (missing parts from reference TRBV19 and TRBJ1-1): DGGITQSPKYLFRKEGQNVTLSCEQNLNHDAMYWYRQDPGQGLRLIYYSQIVNDFQKGDIAEGYSVSREKKESFPLTVTSAQKNPTAFYLCASSPRQGEAFFGQGTRLTVV.

This clone was recorded only once. The V gene is TRBV9, the J gene TRBJ2-2, with D maybe TRBD2 (5 bases). V lost 0 bases to trimming and J lost 5 bases, with 11 bases between them. CDR3 length equals 15 residues. The V gene's germline CDR1 is SGDLS and CDR2 YYNGEE. In DNA, the CDR3 is TGTGCCAGCAGCGTAGTTCCGTCGGGGACCGGGGAGCTGTTTTTT. Protein: CASSVVPSGTGELFF.

Concerning this clone: A read error is likely here: a far larger clone is one base away. The J gene is TRBJ2-7, the V gene TRBV7-2; D is possibly TRBD2 (5 bases). CDR1 is SGHTA and CDR2 is FQGNSA in the germline V gene. The V end was cut by 6 bases, the J end by 4 bases, with 10 bases between. The length of the CDR3 is 12 residues. CDR3 in DNA: TGTGCCAGCAGGACGTCGGGATACGAGCAGTACTTC. The encoded protein is CASRTSGYEQYF.

The chain uses TRBV6-1 and TRBJ2-5, with 8 bases matching TRBD1. This CDR3 spans 15 amino acids. CDR1 MNHNS and CDR2 SASEGT come from the germline V gene. The J segment lost 2 bases and the V segment lost 3 bases, leaving 5 bases of the junction unmatched. The DNA of the CDR3 is TGTGCCAGCAGTGAGGGGACAGGCCGTCAAGAGACCCAGTACTTC. It yields the protein CASSEGTGRQETQYF.

The chain is built from TRBV7-9 and TRBJ1-2; D possibly corresponds to TRBD1 (6 bases). V was trimmed by 5 bases and J by 3 bases, leaving 7 bases between them. Germline V lookup: CDR1 SEHNR, CDR2 FQNEAQ (reference sequence). This CDR3 comprises 12 residues. In DNA, the CDR3 is TGTGCCAGCAGCAAGGGGGACTATGGCTACACCTTC. It specifies CASSKGDYGYTF.

This clone was recorded a few times. The chain combines TRBV4-3 with TRBJ2-6; D ambiguous. This CDR3 comprises 16 residues. Trimming stripped 0 bases from V and 1 base from J, with 7 bases between. CDR1 is LGHNA and CDR2 is YSLEER in the germline V gene. CDR3 coding DNA: TGCGCCAGCAGCCAAGATTTCAGGTCTGGGGCCAACGTCCTGACTTTC. It yields the protein CASSQDFRSGANVLTF.

This chain connects TRBV27 to TRBJ2-5; possible D gene TRBD1, 6 bases. Germline loops: CDR1 MNHEY, CDR2 SMNVEV (reference sequence). V shed 4 bases and J shed 5 bases, with 14 bases lying between them. This CDR3 has 14 residues. CDR3 sequence reads: CASSSAGTSETQYF. Written as DNA, the CDR3 is TGTGCCAGCAGTTCTGCCGGGACATCGGAGACCCAGTACTTC.

J is TRBJ1-2 and V is TRBV13; TRBD1 matches 12 bases. The CDR3 totals 17 residues. The germline gives CDR1 PRHDT, CDR2 FYEKMQ (reference sequence). The ends lost 8 bases at V and 6 bases at J; junction bases unmatched: 16. This chain's CDR3 is CASSIGTGGASGDGYTF. The DNA for the CDR3 is TGTGCCAGCTCCATCGGGACAGGGGGCGCTAGCGGGGATGGCTACACCTTC.

This rearrangement joins TRBV19 to TRBJ1-1; 8 positions match TRBD1. This CDR3 has 13 amino acids. CDR1 is LNHDA and CDR2 is SQIVND in the germline V gene (reference sequence). Losses at the gene ends were 7 bases for V and 5 bases for J; bases not matched to a gene: 6. The CDR3 DNA sequence: TGTGCCAGTATCCAGGGGGCCGGGACTGAAGCTTTCTTT. Translating it yields CASIQGAGTEAFF.

CDR3 amino acids: CACMGGTGGRHNEQFF. CDR3 in DNA: TGTGCCTGCATGGGGGGGACGGGAGGGAGGCACAATGAGCAGTTCTTC. V and J are TRBV7-8 and TRBJ2-1, with 8 bases matching TRBD2. After removal of 11 bases from V and 5 bases from J, the junction contained 17 bases not matched to a gene. CDR1 and CDR2 from the germline V gene are SGHVS and FQNEAQ. The CDR3 sequence is 16 residues long.

The genes are TRBV27 and TRBJ2-3; D might be TRBD1 (6 bases). The CDR3 totals 13 residues. Trimming took off 7 bases at V and 6 bases at J, with 14 bases between the two ends. Per germline, CDR1 MNHEY and CDR2 SMNVEV (reference sequence). The CDR3: CASTTAGADTQYF. The CDR3 nucleotides are TGTGCCAGCACGACCGCAGGGGCCGATACGCAGTATTTT.

The rearrangement joins TRBV11-2 to TRBJ1-5; D possibly corresponds to TRBD1 (6 bases). CDR3 length equals 15 residues. Trimming cost V 0 bases and J 5 bases, with 11 bases left between them. The germline V gene has CDR1 SGHAT and CDR2 FQNNGV. The CDR3 coding sequence is TGTGCCAGCAGCTTAGACAGGGGCAAGCATCAGCCCCAGCATTTT. Translated, it gives CASSLDRGKHQPQHF.